A single sample gave rise to the 7 T cell receptor beta chains below, sequenced in a study of control samples from healthy donors and cancer patients. Method: immunoSEQ multiplex PCR; TCRdb's copy keeps in-frame clones and lacks some. The sample has tens of thousands of clones; about 85% are singletons. Sequenced sample: blood. The receptors shown here come from a woman in her 70s in good health.

The rearrangement links TRBV28 to TRBJ1-1; D gene unclear. V lost 1 base and J lost 1, with 19 bases in between. The germline gives CDR1 MDHEN, CDR2 SYDVKM. This CDR3 is 18 amino acids long. CDR3 in DNA: TGTGCCAGCAGTTTATTGCACGGGGTTGAGAGGGAGAACACTGAAGCTTTCTTT. This encodes CASSLLHGVERENTEAFF. The whole variable domain, filled in from reference TRBV28 and TRBJ1-1, reads DVKVTQSSRYLVKRTGEKVFLECVQDMDHENMFWYRQDPGLGLRLIYFSYDVKMKEKGDIPEGYSVSREKKERFSLILESASTNQTSMYLCASSLLHGVERENTEAFFGQGTRLTVV.

This chain joins TRBV7-9 and TRBJ1-3, with 7 bases fitting TRBD1. Germline V lookup: CDR1 SEHNR, CDR2 FQNEAQ (reference sequence). The CDR3 has 15 residues. V was clipped by 5 bases and J by 0 bases; unmatched bases: 4. The CDR3 sequence: CASSHDRDSGNTIYF. For the CDR3, the DNA is TGTGCCAGCAGCCACGACAGGGACTCTGGAAACACCATATATTTT.

This clone was recorded once. The rearrangement joins TRBV10-2 to TRBJ1-2, with 9 positions matching TRBD1. V was clipped by 10 bases and J by 6 bases; unmatched bases: 12. The CDR3 spans 14 residues. Germline V lookup: CDR1 WSHSY, CDR2 SAAADI. As DNA, the CDR3 is TGCGCCACCGGGACAGGGATCACCATAAATGGCTACACCTTC. Residues: CATGTGITINGYTF.

The chain combines TRBV5-6 with TRBJ1-1; 7 positions match TRBD1. This CDR3 contains 14 residues. V gave up 5 bases and J gave up 4 bases; unmatched junction bases: 8. Germline V gene lookup returns CDR1 SGHDT and CDR2 YYEEEE. The CDR3 DNA is TGTGCCAGCAGACCAGGGGGAAGGGTCACTGAAGCTTTCTTT. Its translation is CASRPGGRVTEAFF.

This clone has only a few counts. V usage is TRBV29-1 and J usage is TRBJ1-6; D may be TRBD1 (6 bases). The CDR3 is made up of 14 amino acids. Trimming removed 7 bases from V and 8 bases from J, with 18 bases in between. The germline gives CDR1 SQVTM, CDR2 ANQGSEA. The CDR3 loop reads CSEPGHPGYSPLHF. The CDR3 DNA is TGCAGCGAACCGGGACACCCTGGATATTCACCCCTCCACTTT.

The chain has TRBV11-3 and TRBJ2-1; no firm D call. The CDR3 sequence is 10 residues long. Between the trimmed V and J ends, which lost 6 bases and 9 bases, there was a span of 6 bases. Germline V gene lookup returns CDR1 SGHNT and CDR2 YENEEA. CDR3 sequence (DNA): TGTGCCAGCAGGAACGGTGAGCAGTTCTTC. Translated: CASRNGEQFF.

The chain has TRBV9 and TRBJ2-7; 7 nucleotides match TRBD1. The V gene end was trimmed by 3 bases and the J gene end by 0 bases; junction bases not matched to a gene: 6. Germline values: CDR1 SGDLS, CDR2 YYNGEE. The CDR3 length is 15 residues. DNA for the CDR3: TGTGCCAGCAGCGCCGGGACAGCCTTCTCCTACGAGCAGTACTTC. It yields the protein CASSAGTAFSYEQYF.